This T cell receptor (beta chain) was recorded in a study of blood T cells in healthy people across ages. Study results and limitations: More naive CD4+ cells and higher diversity were found in long-lived than in aged donors.

In its sample, this clonotype was seen many times. Antigen: not known. Caucasian individuals from Russia who were healthy and aged 6 to 90 acted as donors. Sample-barcoded 5' priming and a J-beta primer mix drove a second PCR of about 7 to 11 cycles. Every cDNA molecule bore a tag from a template-switch adaptor containing 12 random nucleotides. Each sample provided no less than 2.5 million CDR3-containing paired-end reads. TCRdb redid the calling of the 5' RACE reads with MiXCR, one entry per CDR3 protein. The sample shows 1.5 million to 2 million distinct CDR3 sequences, less than 50% of them seen only once. This CDR3 contains 14 residues. The V end lost 6 bases, the J end lost 1 base, and 15 bases lay between the germline ends. The germline V gene has CDR1 SQVTM and CDR2 ANQGSEA.

What was sequenced was blood. The TCR originated in a woman aged 40 to 50 in good health. The chain couples TRBV29-1 to TRBJ2-5; no definite D call. This CDR3 is CSVLWERGQETQYF. The CDR3 DNA is TGCAGCGTCCTCTGGGAACGCGGCCAAGAGACCCAGTACTTC.